A single sample gave rise to the 26 T cell receptor beta chains below, sequenced in a study of T cell responses to AZD1222 COVID-19 vaccine (dated by TCRdb to the early 2020s). What this sample's time point label stands for: baseline before first vaccination. Receptor amplification or capture employed the immunoSEQ multiplex PCR assay. As stored in TCRdb, this immuneACCESS dataset retains in-frame rearrangements with V and J assigned. A fraction of the clones does not appear; measured against another copy, unresolved V genes explain less than half of the discrepancy, and the remainder lacks a known reason. The sample data list 90,000 to 130,000 clones, and approximately 83% of these were observed just once. In total, the top ten clones hold around 9.9% of the sample. The source material was peripheral blood, sampled on day 0 of AZD1222 vaccination. These receptor sequences come from an adult in good health.

V usage is TRBV2 and J usage is TRBJ1-1, with D possibly matching TRBD1 (5 bases). This CDR3 spans 13 amino acids. Germline CDR1 and CDR2: SNHLY and FYNNEI. The V gene lost 7 bases and the J gene lost 2 bases, with 11 bases spanning the gap. In nucleotides, the CDR3 is TGTGCCAGCAAAGGGACGGCAAACACTGAAGCTTTCTTT. It codes for CASKGTANTEAFF.

The J gene is TRBJ1-4, the V gene TRBV28, with D maybe TRBD1 (5 bases). Trimming removed 8 bases from V and 5 bases from J, with 15 bases in between. The germline V gene has CDR1 MDHEN and CDR2 SYDVKM. CDR3 length: 14 amino acids. The CDR3 sequence: CASGGGAANEKLFF. In DNA, the CDR3 is TGTGCCAGCGGAGGTGGGGCCGCCAATGAAAAACTGTTTTTT.

For the CDR3, the DNA is TGCGCCAGCAGCTACTCGAAGGCGAACACCGGGGAGCTGTTTTTT. It is translated as CASSYSKANTGELFF. This sequence joins TRBV5-1 and TRBJ2-2, with no clear D. The CDR3 loop spans 15 amino acids. CDR1 and CDR2 (germline): SGHRS, YFSETQ. Trimming left V 3 bases short and J 0 bases short, with 9 bases between.

V gene TRBV29-1 combines with J gene TRBJ1-1; 8 nucleotides match TRBD1. CDR1 and CDR2 from the germline V gene are SQVTM and ANQGSEA. The CDR3 sequence is 13 residues long. Trimming cost V 6 bases and J 3 bases; bases outside gene matches: 6. The chain's CDR3 is CSVLDRADTEAFF. In DNA, the CDR3 is TGCAGCGTGTTGGACAGGGCTGACACTGAAGCTTTCTTT. The full variable domain, rest sourced from reference TRBV29-1 and TRBJ1-1, is SAVISQKPSRDICQRGTSLTIQCQVDSQVTMMFWYRQQPGQSLTLIATANQGSEATYESGFVIDKFPISRPNLTFSTLTVSNMSPEDSSIYLCSVLDRADTEAFFGQGTRLTVV.

J is TRBJ1-4 and V is TRBV2; no firm D call. V was cut by 4 bases and J by 3 bases, with 6 bases left in between. This CDR3 has 13 residues. Germline CDR1 and CDR2: SNHLY and FYNNEI. CDR3 amino acids: CASSGVANEKLFF. CDR3 nucleotide sequence: TGTGCCAGCAGTGGGGTTGCTAATGAAAAACTGTTTTTT.

The chain couples TRBV29-1 to TRBJ2-1, with a weak D call TRBD1 (6 bases). The V gene lost 6 bases and the J gene lost 10 bases, with 7 bases spanning the gap. Germline V gene lookup returns CDR1 SQVTM and CDR2 ANQGSEA. This CDR3 is built from 9 residues. In DNA, the CDR3 is TGCAGCGTCGGGACAGAGCAGTTCTTC. Protein sequence: CSVGTEQFF.

The chain is built from TRBV7-2 and TRBJ2-1; 8 bases line up with TRBD2. Trimming removed 4 bases from V and 3 bases from J; junction bases left unmatched: 11. This CDR3 contains 17 residues. Looked up from germline, CDR1 is SGHTA and CDR2 is FQGNSA. In DNA, the CDR3 is TGTGCCAGCAGCTCGAACGGGGGGGCCCGTGTCTACAATGAGCAGTTCTTC. Translation: CASSSNGGARVYNEQFF.

This clone appeared a single time. The chain uses TRBV6-2 or TRBV6-3 and TRBJ2-5; the match to TRBD1 covers 7 bases. Germline trimming cut 5 bases from V and 2 bases from J; bases unmatched to any gene: 8. The CDR3 runs to 15 residues. CDR1 and CDR2 (germline): MNHEY, SVGEGT. CDR3 sequence reads: CASSTDRAFQETQYF. In nucleotides, the CDR3 is TGTGCCAGCAGTACCGACAGGGCCTTTCAAGAGACCCAGTACTTC.

The V gene is TRBV21-1, the J gene TRBJ1-2; the table gives TRBD1 as D, unverified against the DNA. TRBV21-1 is described as a pseudogene. The CDR3 spans 16 residues. The CDR3 sequence is CASSKIGERKNYGYTF. Written as DNA, the CDR3 is TGTGCCAGCAGCAAAATAGGGGAACGGAAAAACTATGGCTACACCTTC.

The chain is built from TRBV6-6 and TRBJ2-7, with TRBD1 matching 7 bases. This CDR3 is built from 14 residues. V was clipped by 2 bases and J by 2 bases; unmatched bases: 3. Germline V gene sequence: CDR1 MNHNY, CDR2 SVGAGI (reference sequence). CDR3 protein: CASSYGQGAYEQYF. CDR3 in DNA: TGTGCCAGCAGTTACGGCCAGGGGGCCTACGAGCAGTACTTC.

The CDR3 nucleotides read TGTGCCAGTAGTCCCGGGACCTCCCTGGGCGAGCAGTACTTC. Protein: CASSPGTSLGEQYF. The chain joins TRBV19 to TRBJ2-7; the D gene could be TRBD1 or TRBD2 (5 bases each). This CDR3 contains 14 residues. Between the trimmed V and J ends, which lost 5 bases and 6 bases, there was a span of 17 bases. In germline, CDR1 is LNHDA, CDR2 SQIVND (reference sequence).

The J gene is TRBJ1-1, the V gene TRBV2; D is uncertain. CDR1 is SNHLY and CDR2 is FYNNEI in the germline V gene. V was cut by 1 base and J by 2 bases, with 2 bases left in between. This CDR3 is 12 amino acids long. The CDR3: CASSEVNTEAFF. The CDR3 DNA is TGTGCCAGCAGTGAAGTCAACACTGAAGCTTTCTTT.

V and J are TRBV6-5 and TRBJ1-3; D possibly corresponds to TRBD1 (5 bases). The V end lost 4 bases, the J end lost 0 bases, and 13 bases lay between the germline ends. The CDR3 sequence is 16 residues long. Germline assignment: CDR1 MNHEY and CDR2 SVGAGI. In nucleotides, the CDR3 is TGTGCCAGCAGTTTAGAGGGGACGAGCTCTGGAAACACCATATATTTT. Translating gives CASSLEGTSSGNTIYF.

This clone was seen just once. The chain links TRBV11-2 to TRBJ2-1; maybe TRBD1 (6 bases). The V end was cut by 6 bases, the J end by 1 base, with 13 bases between. The CDR3 totals 15 residues. The germline V gene encodes CDR1 SGHAT and CDR2 FQNNGV. The DNA for the CDR3 is TGTGCCAGCAGAATAATAGGGGGATCCTACAATGAGCAGTTCTTC. Encoded protein: CASRIIGGSYNEQFF.

J is TRBJ1-3 and V is TRBV4-2; 7 positions agree with TRBD1. J gave up 3 bases and V 1 base, and 6 bases lay outside the gene matches. Germline assignment: CDR1 LGHNA and CDR2 YNFKEQ. The CDR3 covers 16 residues. The DNA of the CDR3 is TGTGCCAGCAGCCAAGTGGAAGGGGGCTATGGAAACACCATATATTTT. Translating gives CASSQVEGGYGNTIYF.

Remarks on this clone: The same CDR3 is also encoded by other DNA sequences in this sample. V gene TRBV7-2 combines with J gene TRBJ1-1; tentatively, D is TRBD1 (6 bases). The CDR3 spans 13 residues. The V and J ends lost 4 bases and 1 base respectively, with 7 bases between them. Germline CDR1 is SGHTA and CDR2 is FQGNSA. DNA of the CDR3: TGTGCCAGCAGCTCACAGGGGAACACTGAAGCTTTCTTT. It translates to CASSSQGNTEAFF. The entire variable domain, with the rest obtained from reference TRBV7-2 and TRBJ1-1, is as follows: GAGVSQSPSNKVTEKGKDVELRCDPISGHTALYWYRQSLGQGLEFLIYFQGNSAPDKSGLPSDRFSAERTGGSVSTLTIQRTQQEDSAVYLCASSSQGNTEAFFGQGTRLTVV.

The chain is built from TRBV18 and TRBJ1-5; no clear D. The CDR3 is 14 amino acids. Germline assignment: CDR1 KGHSH and CDR2 LQKENI. V gave up 4 bases and J gave up 1 base, with 8 bases separating them. The CDR3 DNA is TGTGCCAGCTCACGGGAGATGAGCAATCAGCCCCAGCATTTT. This sequence encodes CASSREMSNQPQHF.

V and J are TRBV21-1 and TRBJ1-2; the table names TRBD1, a call not compared with the DNA. TRBV21-1 is flagged as a pseudogene. This CDR3 is built from 13 residues. CDR3 sequence: CASSKQGFYGYTF. CDR3 sequence (DNA): TGTGCCAGCAGCAAGCAGGGATTCTATGGCTACACCTTC.

V is TRBV2 and J is TRBJ1-2; a possible D gene is TRBD1 (5 bases). Trimming pared 6 bases from V and 4 bases from J, leaving 18 bases between. CDR3 length: 15 amino acids. Germline V lookup: CDR1 SNHLY, CDR2 FYNNEI. The CDR3 loop is CASSRLGTEAYGYTF. The CDR3 bases are TGTGCCAGCAGCCGACTAGGGACGGAAGCCTATGGCTACACCTTC.

CDR3 DNA sequence: TGTGCCAGAAGCTTGGGGGGGGCCCCCGAAGCTTTCTTT. As protein: CARSLGGAPEAFF. The J gene is TRBJ1-1, the V gene TRBV5-3; the D gene is possibly TRBD1 (6 bases). TRBV5-3 is classed as an ORF, of uncertain function. CDR3 length equals 13 residues. Trimming removed 0 bases at V and 8 bases at J, with 11 bases between.

CDR3 sequence: CASSHRDSQGYTF. The CDR3 DNA sequence: TGTGCCAGCAGCCACCGGGACAGTCAAGGCTACACCTTC. The chain joins TRBV3-1 (or the pseudogene TRBV3-2) to TRBJ1-2; 7 positions match TRBD1. CDR1 and CDR2 from the germline V gene are LGHDT and YNNKEL (reference sequence). This CDR3 comprises 13 residues. The junction had 6 bases not matched to a gene; V was cut back by 3 bases and J by 8 bases.

The chain has TRBV7-2 and TRBJ2-5; weak D call: TRBD2 (6 bases). The V gene lost 1 base and the J gene lost 5 bases, with 14 bases spanning the gap. The CDR3 has 15 residues. Germline CDR1 reads SGHTA; CDR2 reads FQGNSA. The CDR3 bases are TGTGCCAGCAGCTTAGGCCCTCAAGGAGGGGAGACCCAGTACTTC. It encodes CASSLGPQGGETQYF.

The chain couples TRBV24-1 to TRBJ2-1, with TRBD1 as a possible D gene (5 bases). Per germline, CDR1 KGHDR and CDR2 SFDVKD. The CDR3 length is 15 residues. Between the trimmed V and J ends, which lost 4 bases and 2 bases, there was a span of 11 bases. The CDR3 protein is CATSDRAETYNEQFF. CDR3 coding DNA: TGTGCCACCAGTGACAGGGCCGAGACCTACAATGAGCAGTTCTTC.

J is TRBJ1-2 and V is TRBV5-1, with unresolved D. CDR3 length equals 15 residues. CDR1 and CDR2 (germline): SGHRS, YFSETQ. Trimming cost V 0 bases and J 6 bases, with 15 bases left between them. CDR3 region: CASSLARPGGDGYTF. In DNA, the CDR3 is TGCGCCAGCAGCTTGGCCCGGCCGGGAGGAGATGGCTACACCTTC. Variable domain in full (rest from reference TRBV5-1 and TRBJ1-2): KAGVTQTPRYLIKTRGQQVTLSCSPISGHRSVSWYQQTPGQGLQFLFEYFSETQRNKGNFPGRFSGRQFSNSRSEMNVSTLELGDSALYLCASSLARPGGDGYTFGSGTRLTVV.

This sequence joins TRBV5-4 and TRBJ2-2; TRBD2 is a possible D gene (5 bases). V lost 4 bases and J 5 bases, leaving 9 bases between the germline ends. Germline V gene lookup returns CDR1 SGHNT and CDR2 YYREEE (reference sequence). The CDR3 extends over 13 amino acids. CDR3: CASSTLGTGELFF. The CDR3 bases are TGTGCCAGCAGCACACTAGGGACCGGGGAGCTGTTTTTT.

The rearrangement uses TRBV27 and TRBJ1-3; 7 bases match TRBD1. The CDR3 extends over 15 amino acids. Germline assignment: CDR1 MNHEY and CDR2 SMNVEV (reference sequence). After removal of 6 bases from V and 0 bases from J, the junction contained 5 bases not matched to a gene. CDR3 region: CASRRQGHSGNTIYF. As DNA, the CDR3 is TGTGCCAGCAGAAGACAGGGACACTCTGGAAACACCATATATTTT.